The 8 T cell receptor beta chains given below trace back to one sample, sequenced in a study of cytomegalovirus exposure and HLA in healthy donors. Libraries were prepared by immunoSEQ multiplex PCR; TCRdb keeps only in-frame clonotypes and omits some of them. The sample gives about 200,000 clones, roughly 86% of which show up once; roughly 1.5% is in the top ten. Sequenced: PBMCs. The receptors originated from a woman aged 18-29 years in good health and CMV-seronegative.

This clone showed up just once. V is TRBV7-8 and J is TRBJ2-5; TRBD1 matches 9 bases. The CDR3 is made up of 15 amino acids. Germline loops: CDR1 SGHVS, CDR2 FQNEAQ. V was clipped by 0 bases and J by 2 bases; unmatched bases: 1. The CDR3 spells CASSLAGTGQETQYF. CDR3 nucleotide sequence: TGTGCCAGCAGCTTAGCCGGGACAGGGCAAGAGACCCAGTACTTC.

This rearrangement joins TRBV5-1 to TRBJ1-1; D call uncertain. Trimming removed 1 base from V and 8 bases from J, with 9 bases in between. CDR3 length: 12 residues. Germline CDR1 and CDR2: SGHRS and YFSETQ. CDR3 DNA sequence: TGCGCCAGCAGCTTGTCCGGGTGGGAAGCTTTCTTT. It is translated as CASSLSGWEAFF. The full variable domain, with the rest looked up from reference TRBV5-1 and TRBJ1-1, is KAGVTQTPRYLIKTRGQQVTLSCSPISGHRSVSWYQQTPGQGLQFLFEYFSETQRNKGNFPGRFSGRQFSNSRSEMNVSTLELGDSALYLCASSLSGWEAFFGQGTRLTVV.

The rearrangement links TRBV7-9 to TRBJ2-1; a weak D match, TRBD1 (5 bases). The germline V and J ends were trimmed by 6 bases and 9 bases, with 21 bases remaining between them. Looked up from germline, CDR1 is SEHNR and CDR2 is FQNEAQ (reference sequence). The CDR3 spans 15 residues. CDR3 region: CASSASGQPISEQFF. The CDR3, as DNA: TGTGCCAGCAGTGCATCCGGACAACCAATCTCTGAGCAGTTCTTC.

The chain combines TRBV7-5 with TRBJ2-7; whether TRBD2, the table's D call, matches the DNA was not checked. TRBV7-5 is shown as a pseudogene. This CDR3 is built from 15 residues. CDR3 in DNA: TGTGTCAGAAGCGGAGGGAGGTCTCTTTCCTACGAGCAGTACTTC. Translation gives CVRSGGRSLSYEQYF.

This chain connects TRBV19 to TRBJ2-5, with 9 bases identical to TRBD2. J gave up 6 bases and V 5 bases, and 16 bases lay outside the gene matches. CDR1 is LNHDA and CDR2 is SQIVND in the germline V gene (reference sequence). The CDR3 has 17 amino acids. The CDR3 protein is CASSPHGVAGEGKTQYF. CDR3 DNA sequence: TGTGCCAGTAGTCCCCACGGGGTAGCGGGGGAGGGGAAGACCCAGTACTTC.

DNA for the CDR3: TGTGCCAGCAGCTTAGGGGGCGGAATGGGCAATGAGCAGTTCTTC. This codes for CASSLGGGMGNEQFF. The rearrangement uses TRBV11-3 and TRBJ2-1; TRBD1 is a possible D gene (5 bases). The CDR3 has 15 amino acids. In germline, CDR1 is SGHNT, CDR2 YENEEA. V lost 1 base and J 6 bases, leaving 13 bases between the germline ends.

The chain joins TRBV5-8 to TRBJ1-1; 9 nucleotides agree with TRBD1. This CDR3 has 18 residues. V lost 1 base to trimming and J lost 0 bases; unmatched junction nucleotides: 10. Germline V CDR1 and CDR2: SGHTS, YDEGEE. The DNA of the CDR3 is TGTGCCAGCAGCTTGTGGAGGACAGGGGTCAGGATGAACACTGAAGCTTTCTTT. This codes for CASSLWRTGVRMNTEAFF.

The genes are TRBV7-9 and TRBJ1-2, with TRBD1 matching over 9 bases. CDR1 and CDR2 from the germline V gene are SEHNR and FQNEAQ (reference sequence). The V and J ends lost 1 base and 5 bases, in that order; junction bases with no gene match: 5. CDR3 size: 15 residues. CDR3 sequence reads: CASSLGTGERYGYTF. CDR3 DNA sequence: TGTGCCAGCAGCTTAGGGACAGGGGAGCGATATGGCTACACCTTC.